This TCR beta chain was documented in a study of cytomegalovirus exposure and HLA in healthy donors. As for the study in general: Early released data comprised tens of millions of unique TCRs from HLA-typed donors.

The PCR had 60 Vbeta and 13 Jbeta primers. Repertoires were generated with immunoSEQ multiplex PCR, while TCRdb's copy carries only in-frame clones and drops some. The ten top clones account for 3.4%, within a sample of approximately 30,000 clones. About this clone itself: The antigen remains unidentified.

V lost 3 bases, J lost 9 bases, and 9 bases lay in between. Looked up from germline, CDR1 is MNHEY and CDR2 is SMNVEV (reference sequence). The CDR3 sequence is 12 residues long. Study observations and caveats: It has been reported that TCR beta sequences accurately predicted the HLA-A and HLA-B alleles of most subjects. Specific recognition of CMV antigens was confirmed in vitro for three chains (all CMV-associated).

Sample: PBMCs. The V and J genes are TRBV27 and TRBJ2-1; D uncertain. This receptor was obtained from a woman aged 40 to 50 in good health and CMV-seropositive. CDR3: CASSFLHSEQFF. The CDR3 nucleotides are TGTGCCAGCAGTTTTCTTCATAGTGAGCAGTTCTTC.